The next 2 T cell receptor beta chains were all read from a single sample in a study of blood T cell repertoires in COVID-19. Generated by immunoSEQ multiplex PCR, the TCRdb table keeps only in-frame clones and is missing some. The data contain approximately 100,000 clones, about 80% of them singletons. The sequencing sample was made of peripheral blood. The receptor source for this set is a man between 65 and 80 years old with acute or convalescent COVID-19.

J is TRBJ1-1 and V is TRBV5-1; 12 bases fit TRBD1. Germline CDR1 reads SGHRS; CDR2 reads YFSETQ. CDR3 size: 17 residues. V trimming: 2 bases; J trimming: 3 bases; junction bases outside the gene matches: 8. In DNA, the CDR3 is TGCGCCAGCAGCTTTGCCCCGGGACAGGGGGCGTACACTGAAGCTTTCTTT. It specifies CASSFAPGQGAYTEAFF.

A few counts support this clone. This rearrangement joins TRBV3-1 (or the pseudogene TRBV3-2) to TRBJ1-4; TRBD1 matches 7 bases. The J segment lost 0 bases and the V segment lost 1 base, leaving 5 bases of the junction unmatched. Germline CDR1 LGHDT, CDR2 YNNKEL (reference sequence). The CDR3 runs to 17 residues. In nucleotides, the CDR3 is TGTGCCAGCAGCCAAGCTCCCCAGGGGGCAACTAATGAAAAACTGTTTTTT. It specifies CASSQAPQGATNEKLFF.